This T cell receptor (beta chain) was profiled in a study of response to subunit inactivated influenza vaccine listed by TCRdb under 2018. Study-wide context: Deep quantitative T cell receptor repertoire profiling was used in the study to track responses to a trivalent subunit inactivated influenza vaccine. The research as a whole found: According to the authors, only a limited number of new T cells may be recruited by each seasonal influenza vaccination.

This clonotype came up a few times. No antigen is known for it. No per-base quality is available; no much larger clone lies one base away. Counted from cysteine to phenylalanine, this CDR3 has 13 amino acids. Only the CDR3 part of the read is kept: 39 bases, read in frame from the first base. Looking up the germline V gene yields CDR1 SGHTA and CDR2 FQGTGA. V loses 6 bases of germline sequence and J loses 3 bases, and the interval between the two ends is 10 bases. To prepare the library, RT-PCR was applied. The listed sequencing device is Illumina HiSeq 2500. The raw public reads went through TCRdb reprocessing: fastp at Q25, MiXCR clone calling, in-frame beta chains kept. Each CDR3 protein appears once, grouped with its most common genes and DNA. Here the sample has about 700,000 distinct CDR3 sequences; 11% to 15% occur a single time. The ten most abundant clones make up approximately 6.5% of the sample.

The TCR originated in a man aged 45-65 years who received an inactivated influenza vaccine. Donor details come from another sample of the same person, matched by shared clones. Material: PBMCs from blood, obtained less than 15 days before vaccination. The sequence joins TRBV7-3 to TRBJ2-3; the best D guess is TRBD1, with 6 bases matching. The CDR3 here reads CASRGTLTDTQYF. The sequenced DNA is TGTGCCAGCAGGGGGACACTGACAGATACGCAGTATTTT.